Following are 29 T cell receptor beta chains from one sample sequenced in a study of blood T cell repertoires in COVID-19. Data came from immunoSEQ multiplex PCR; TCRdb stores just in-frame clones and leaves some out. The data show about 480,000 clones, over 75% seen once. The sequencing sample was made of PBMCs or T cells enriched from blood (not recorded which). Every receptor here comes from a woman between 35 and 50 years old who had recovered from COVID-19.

The chain's CDR3 is CASSLGSAGGGKNIQYF. In nucleotides, the CDR3 is TGTGCCAGCAGCTTAGGGTCAGCGGGAGGGGGGAAAAACATTCAGTACTTC. V gene TRBV7-2 combines with J gene TRBJ2-4, with 10 nucleotides matching TRBD2. This CDR3 comprises 17 residues. The germline CDR1 and CDR2 sequences are SGHTA and FQGNSA. Germline trimming cut 1 base from V and 4 bases from J; bases unmatched to any gene: 7.

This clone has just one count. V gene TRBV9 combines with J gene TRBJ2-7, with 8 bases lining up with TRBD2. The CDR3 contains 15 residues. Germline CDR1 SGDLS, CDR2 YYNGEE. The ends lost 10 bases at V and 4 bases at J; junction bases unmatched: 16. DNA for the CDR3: TGTGCCCGCCGCCGCCCGGGGGGGGAGAGGTACGAGCAGTACTTC. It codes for CARRRPGGERYEQYF.

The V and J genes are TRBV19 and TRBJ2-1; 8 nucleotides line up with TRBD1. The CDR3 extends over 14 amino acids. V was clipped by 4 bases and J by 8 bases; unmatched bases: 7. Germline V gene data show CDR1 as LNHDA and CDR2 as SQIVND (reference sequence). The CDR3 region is CASSKRTGIDEQFF. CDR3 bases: TGTGCCAGTAGTAAAAGGACAGGGATCGATGAGCAGTTCTTC.

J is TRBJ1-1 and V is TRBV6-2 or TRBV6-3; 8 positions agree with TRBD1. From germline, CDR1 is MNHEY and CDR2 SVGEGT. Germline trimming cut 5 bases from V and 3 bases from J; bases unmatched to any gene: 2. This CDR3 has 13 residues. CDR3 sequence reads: CASSPGGHTEAFF. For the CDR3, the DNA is TGTGCCAGCAGTCCAGGGGGCCACACTGAAGCTTTCTTT.

CDR3 DNA: TGTGCCAGCAGTATGATCGGGACACCGAGAGAGACCCAGTACTTC. It codes for CASSMIGTPRETQYF. The rearrangement uses TRBV27 and TRBJ2-5, with D possibly matching TRBD1 (6 bases). V lost 5 bases and J 4 bases, leaving 17 bases between the germline ends. The length of the CDR3 is 15 residues. CDR1 MNHEY and CDR2 SMNVEV come from the germline V gene (reference sequence).

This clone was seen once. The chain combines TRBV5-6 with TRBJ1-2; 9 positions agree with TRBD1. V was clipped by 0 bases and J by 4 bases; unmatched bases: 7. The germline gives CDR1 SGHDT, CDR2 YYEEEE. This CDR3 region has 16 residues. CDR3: CASSLDRGLYGYGYTF. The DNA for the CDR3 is TGTGCCAGCAGCTTGGACAGGGGGCTTTACGGCTATGGCTACACCTTC.

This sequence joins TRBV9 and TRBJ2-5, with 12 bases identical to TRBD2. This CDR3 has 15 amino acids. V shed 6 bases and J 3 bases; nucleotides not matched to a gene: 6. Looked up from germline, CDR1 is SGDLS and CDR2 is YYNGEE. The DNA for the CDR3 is TGTGCCAGCACCGCCGGACTAGCGGGAAAAGAGACCCAGTACTTC. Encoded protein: CASTAGLAGKETQYF.

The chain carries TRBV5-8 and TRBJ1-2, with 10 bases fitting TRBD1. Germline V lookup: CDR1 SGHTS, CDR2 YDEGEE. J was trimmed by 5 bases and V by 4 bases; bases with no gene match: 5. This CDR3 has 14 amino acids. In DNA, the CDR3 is TGTGCCAGCAGCCTGGACAGGGGGATATATGGCTACACCTTC. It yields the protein CASSLDRGIYGYTF.

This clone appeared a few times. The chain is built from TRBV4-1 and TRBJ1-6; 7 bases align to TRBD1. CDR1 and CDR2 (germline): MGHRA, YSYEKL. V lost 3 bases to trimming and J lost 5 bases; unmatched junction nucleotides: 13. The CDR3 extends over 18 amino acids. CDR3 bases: TGCGCCAGCAGCCATCGGGCCGATTACAGGGGCAATAATTCACCCCTCCACTTT. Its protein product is CASSHRADYRGNNSPLHF.

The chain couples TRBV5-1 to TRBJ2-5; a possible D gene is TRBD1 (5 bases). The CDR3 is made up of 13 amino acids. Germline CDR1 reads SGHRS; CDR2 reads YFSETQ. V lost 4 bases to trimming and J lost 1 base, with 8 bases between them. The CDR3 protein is CASSRDSQETQYF. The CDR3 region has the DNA TGCGCCAGCAGCCGAGACAGCCAAGAGACCCAGTACTTC.

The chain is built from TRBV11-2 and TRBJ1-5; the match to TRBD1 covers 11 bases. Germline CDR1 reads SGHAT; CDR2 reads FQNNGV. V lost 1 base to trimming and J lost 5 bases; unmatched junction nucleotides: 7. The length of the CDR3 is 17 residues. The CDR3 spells CASSLGWGQGVDQPQHF. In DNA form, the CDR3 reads TGTGCCAGCAGCTTAGGGTGGGGACAGGGGGTGGATCAGCCCCAGCATTTT.

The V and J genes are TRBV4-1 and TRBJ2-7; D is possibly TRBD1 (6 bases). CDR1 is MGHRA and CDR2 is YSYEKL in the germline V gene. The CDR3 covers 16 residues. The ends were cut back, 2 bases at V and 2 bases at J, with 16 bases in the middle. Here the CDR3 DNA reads TGCGCCAGCAGCCAACCCTCAGGGGTAAGAGCCTACGAGCAGTACTTC. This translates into CASSQPSGVRAYEQYF.

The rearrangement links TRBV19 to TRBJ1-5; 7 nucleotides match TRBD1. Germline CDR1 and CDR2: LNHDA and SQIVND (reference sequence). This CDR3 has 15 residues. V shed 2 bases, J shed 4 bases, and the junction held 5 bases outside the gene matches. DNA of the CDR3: TGTGCCAGTAGTATATTTGGGGACAGAAATCAGCCCCAGCATTTT. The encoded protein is CASSIFGDRNQPQHF.

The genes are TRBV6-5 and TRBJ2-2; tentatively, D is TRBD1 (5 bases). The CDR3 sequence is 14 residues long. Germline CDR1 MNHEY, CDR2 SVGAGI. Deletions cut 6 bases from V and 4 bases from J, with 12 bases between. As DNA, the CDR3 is TGTGCCAGCAGACCCAGGGCGGTCACCGGGGAGCTGTTTTTT. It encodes CASRPRAVTGELFF.

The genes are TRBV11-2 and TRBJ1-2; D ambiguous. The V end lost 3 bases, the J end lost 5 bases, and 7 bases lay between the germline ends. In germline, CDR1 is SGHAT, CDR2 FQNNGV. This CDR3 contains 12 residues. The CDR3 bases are TGTGCCAGCAGCTTTCGGGATTATGGCTACACCTTC. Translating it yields CASSFRDYGYTF.

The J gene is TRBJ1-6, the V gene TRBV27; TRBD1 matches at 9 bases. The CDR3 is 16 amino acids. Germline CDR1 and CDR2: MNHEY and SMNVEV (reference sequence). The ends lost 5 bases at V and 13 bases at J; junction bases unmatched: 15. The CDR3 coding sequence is TGTGCCAGCAGTCCAAACCCCGGGACAGGGATTTTTCCCCTCCACTTT. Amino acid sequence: CASSPNPGTGIFPLHF.

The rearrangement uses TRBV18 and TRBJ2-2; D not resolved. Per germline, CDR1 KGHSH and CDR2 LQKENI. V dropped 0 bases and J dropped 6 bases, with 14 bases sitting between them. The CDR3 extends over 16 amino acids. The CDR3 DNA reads TGTGCCAGCTCACCACCAAACGTGCAGTACGCCGGGGAGCTGTTTTTT. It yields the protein CASSPPNVQYAGELFF. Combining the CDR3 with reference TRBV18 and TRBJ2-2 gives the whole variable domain NAGVMQNPRHLVRRRGQEARLRCSPMKGHSHVYWYRQLPEEGLKFMVYLQKENIIDESGMPKERFSAEFPKEGPSILRIQQVVRGDSAAYFCASSPPNVQYAGELFFGEGSRLTVL.

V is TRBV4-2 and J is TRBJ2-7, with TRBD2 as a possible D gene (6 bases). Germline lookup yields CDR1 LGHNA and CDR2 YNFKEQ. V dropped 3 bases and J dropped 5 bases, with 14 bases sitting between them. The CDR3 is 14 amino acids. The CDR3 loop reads CASSQVAAPNEQYF. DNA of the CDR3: TGTGCCAGCAGCCAGGTAGCGGCACCTAACGAGCAGTACTTC.

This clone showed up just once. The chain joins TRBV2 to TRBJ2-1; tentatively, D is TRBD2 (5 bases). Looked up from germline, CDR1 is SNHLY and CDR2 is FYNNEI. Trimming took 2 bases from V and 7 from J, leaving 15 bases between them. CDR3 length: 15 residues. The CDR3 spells CASSERGWTENEQFF. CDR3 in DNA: TGTGCCAGCAGTGAACGTGGGTGGACTGAGAATGAGCAGTTCTTC. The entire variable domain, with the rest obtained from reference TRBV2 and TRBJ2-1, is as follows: EPEVTQTPSHQVTQMGQEVILRCVPISNHLYFYWYRQILGQKVEFLVSFYNNEISEKSEIFDDQFSVERPDGSNFTLKIRSTKLEDSAMYFCASSERGWTENEQFFGPGTRLTVL.

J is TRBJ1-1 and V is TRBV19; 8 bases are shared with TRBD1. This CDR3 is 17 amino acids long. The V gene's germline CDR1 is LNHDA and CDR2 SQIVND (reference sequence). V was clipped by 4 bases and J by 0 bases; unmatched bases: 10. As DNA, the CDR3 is TGTGCCAGTAGTAGGGGTGACAGGGGAGTGGTGAACACTGAAGCTTTCTTT. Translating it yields CASSRGDRGVVNTEAFF. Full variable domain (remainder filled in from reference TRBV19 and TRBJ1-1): DGGITQSPKYLFRKEGQNVTLSCEQNLNHDAMYWYRQDPGQGLRLIYYSQIVNDFQKGDIAEGYSVSREKKESFPLTVTSAQKNPTAFYLCASSRGDRGVVNTEAFFGQGTRLTVV.

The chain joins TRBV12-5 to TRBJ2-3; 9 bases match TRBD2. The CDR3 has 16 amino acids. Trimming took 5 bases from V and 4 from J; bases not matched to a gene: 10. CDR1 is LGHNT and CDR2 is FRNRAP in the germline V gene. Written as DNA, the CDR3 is TGTGCTAGTGGTACCCGGGTAGCGGGAGTACCAGATACGCAGTATTTT. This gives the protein CASGTRVAGVPDTQYF.

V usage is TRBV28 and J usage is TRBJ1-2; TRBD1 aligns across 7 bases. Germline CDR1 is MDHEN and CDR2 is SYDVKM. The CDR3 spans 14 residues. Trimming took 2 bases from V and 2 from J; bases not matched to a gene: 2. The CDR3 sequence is CASSLRGLNYGYTF. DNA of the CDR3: TGTGCCAGCAGTTTAAGGGGGCTAAACTATGGCTACACCTTC.

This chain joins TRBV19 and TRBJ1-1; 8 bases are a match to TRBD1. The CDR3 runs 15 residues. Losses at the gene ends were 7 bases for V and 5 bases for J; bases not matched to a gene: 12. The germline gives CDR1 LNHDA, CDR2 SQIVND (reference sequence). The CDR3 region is CASTPLYRGITEAFF. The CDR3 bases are TGTGCCAGTACCCCCCTGTACAGGGGGATTACTGAAGCTTTCTTT.

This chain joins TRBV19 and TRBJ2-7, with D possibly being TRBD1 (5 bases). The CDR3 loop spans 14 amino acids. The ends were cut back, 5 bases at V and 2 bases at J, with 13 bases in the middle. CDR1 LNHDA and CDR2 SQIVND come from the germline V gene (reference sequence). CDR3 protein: CASSALREPYEQYF. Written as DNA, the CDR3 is TGTGCCAGTAGTGCCCTCAGGGAACCCTACGAGCAGTACTTC.

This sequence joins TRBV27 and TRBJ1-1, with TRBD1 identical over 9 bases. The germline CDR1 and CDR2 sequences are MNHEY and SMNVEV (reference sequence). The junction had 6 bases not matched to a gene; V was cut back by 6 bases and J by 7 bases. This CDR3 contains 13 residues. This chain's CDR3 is CASRPGTGNEAFF. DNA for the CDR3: TGTGCCAGCAGGCCCGGGACAGGGAATGAAGCTTTCTTT.

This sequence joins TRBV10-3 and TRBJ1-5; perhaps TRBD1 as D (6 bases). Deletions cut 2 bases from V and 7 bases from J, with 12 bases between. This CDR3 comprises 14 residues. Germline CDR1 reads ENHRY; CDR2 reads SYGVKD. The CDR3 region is CAISETGGRQPQHF. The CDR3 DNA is TGTGCCATCAGTGAGACGGGGGGCAGACAGCCCCAGCATTTT.

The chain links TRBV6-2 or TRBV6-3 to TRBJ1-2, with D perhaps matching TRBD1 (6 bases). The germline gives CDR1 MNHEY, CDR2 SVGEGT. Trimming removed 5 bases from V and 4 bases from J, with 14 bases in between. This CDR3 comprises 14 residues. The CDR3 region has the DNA TGTGCCAGCAGTCCCCCCGGGACACTCTATGGCTACACCTTC. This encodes CASSPPGTLYGYTF.

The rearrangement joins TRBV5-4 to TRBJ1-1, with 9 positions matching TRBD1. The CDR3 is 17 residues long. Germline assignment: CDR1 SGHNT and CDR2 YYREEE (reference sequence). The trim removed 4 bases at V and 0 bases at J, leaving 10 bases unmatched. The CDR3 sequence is CASSRDRVGVLNTEAFF. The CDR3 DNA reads TGTGCCAGCAGCCGGGACAGGGTGGGGGTTTTGAACACTGAAGCTTTCTTT.

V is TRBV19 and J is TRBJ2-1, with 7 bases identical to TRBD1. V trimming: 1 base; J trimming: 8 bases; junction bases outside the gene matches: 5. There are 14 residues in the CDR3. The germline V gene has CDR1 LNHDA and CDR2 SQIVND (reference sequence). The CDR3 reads CASSIAQGVHEQFF. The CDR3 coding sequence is TGTGCCAGTAGTATAGCGCAGGGGGTACATGAGCAGTTCTTC.